Below, 22 T cell receptor beta chains from the same sample are listed, as sequenced in a study of blood T cell repertoires in COVID-19. Data came from immunoSEQ multiplex PCR; TCRdb stores just in-frame clones and leaves some out. The sample has 250,000 to 300,000 clones, more than 70% seen once. The specimen was PBMCs or T cells enriched from blood (not recorded which). All receptors derive from a woman aged 60-70 years in a cohort exposed to, infected with or recovered from COVID-19 (not recorded which).

The V gene is TRBV27, the J gene TRBJ2-1; 9 positions agree with TRBD2. CDR1 is MNHEY and CDR2 is SMNVEV in the germline V gene (reference sequence). The CDR3 totals 16 residues. Trimming at V came to 0 bases and at J to 3 bases, leaving 3 bases not matched to a gene. CDR3 residues: CASSLSGTSRYNEQFF. As DNA, the CDR3 is TGTGCCAGCAGTTTATCGGGGACTAGCCGCTACAATGAGCAGTTCTTC.

CDR3 DNA sequence: TGTGCCAGCAGCTTACGACTAATCGGGATATACAATGAGCAGTTCTTC. It translates to CASSLRLIGIYNEQFF. This chain links TRBV7-2 with TRBJ2-1, with D possibly TRBD2 on 5 matching bases. The V gene lost 2 bases and the J gene lost 4 bases, with 15 bases spanning the gap. The CDR3 contains 16 residues. Germline V gene sequence: CDR1 SGHTA, CDR2 FQGNSA.

This chain links TRBV5-5 with TRBJ1-5; 9 bases are shared with TRBD1. The CDR3 contains 15 residues. CDR1 is SGHKS and CDR2 is YYEKEE in the germline V gene (reference sequence). Trimming removed 0 bases from V and 7 bases from J; junction bases left unmatched: 5. CDR3: CASSLDRGLRQPQHF. Written as DNA, the CDR3 is TGTGCCAGCAGCTTGGACAGGGGGCTGCGGCAGCCCCAGCATTTT.

This clone was observed a single time. V is TRBV3-1 (or the pseudogene TRBV3-2) and J is TRBJ1-2, with 10 bases that match TRBD1. Losses at the gene ends were 0 bases for V and 1 base for J; bases not matched to a gene: 5. The germline V gene has CDR1 LGHDT and CDR2 YNNKEL (reference sequence). The CDR3 is 17 residues long. CDR3 protein: CASSQETGGSHNYGYTF. The DNA for the CDR3 is TGTGCCAGCAGCCAAGAGACAGGGGGCTCTCATAACTATGGCTACACCTTC.

The rearrangement uses TRBV7-2 and TRBJ2-2; 9 positions agree with TRBD2. The CDR3 length is 16 residues. Germline-derived CDR1 and CDR2 are SGHTA and FQGNSA. With 5 bases clipped from V and 3 bases from J, the junction kept 7 bases outside the gene matches. CDR3 DNA: TGTGCCAGCAGCCATAGCGGGAGTGGGTACACCGGGGAGCTGTTTTTT. Protein sequence: CASSHSGSGYTGELFF.

This CDR3 reads CAWAIRGRGDGYTF. CDR3 DNA sequence: TGTGCCTGGGCCATCAGGGGGCGCGGTGATGGCTACACCTTC. V is TRBV30 and J is TRBJ1-2; TRBD1 agrees at 8 bases. In germline, CDR1 is GTSNPN, CDR2 SVGIG (reference sequence). Losses at the gene ends were 5 bases for V and 6 bases for J; bases not matched to a gene: 11. The CDR3 sequence is 14 residues long.

This chain connects TRBV19 to TRBJ2-3; tentative D call: TRBD2 (5 bases). Trimming shortened V by 0 bases and J by 1 base, and 11 bases separated the two germline ends. The CDR3 has 16 residues. Germline values: CDR1 LNHDA, CDR2 SQIVND (reference sequence). CDR3 loop: CASSIEEGLGTDTQYF. CDR3 bases: TGTGCCAGTAGTATAGAAGAGGGCTTGGGCACAGATACGCAGTATTTT.

This sequence joins TRBV7-2 and TRBJ2-1; D is possibly TRBD2 (6 bases). There are 15 residues in the CDR3. Between the trimmed V and J ends, which lost 7 bases and 8 bases, there was a span of 21 bases. Germline CDR1 SGHTA, CDR2 FQGNSA. CDR3 loop: CASTPPWGGTDEQFF. As DNA, the CDR3 is TGTGCCAGCACCCCTCCCTGGGGCGGGACCGATGAGCAGTTCTTC.

This rearrangement joins TRBV27 to TRBJ1-1, with unresolved D. There are 14 residues in the CDR3. V was trimmed by 5 bases and J by 0 bases, leaving 10 bases between them. Germline values: CDR1 MNHEY, CDR2 SMNVEV (reference sequence). For the CDR3, the DNA is TGTGCCAGCAGTCCCCCGGGGATGAACACTGAAGCTTTCTTT. The encoded protein is CASSPPGMNTEAFF.

V gene TRBV18 combines with J gene TRBJ2-7; TRBD1 agrees at 7 bases. The V and J ends lost 5 bases and 2 bases, in that order; junction bases with no gene match: 3. Germline loops: CDR1 KGHSH, CDR2 LQKENI. CDR3 size: 13 residues. DNA of the CDR3: TGTGCCAGCTCAACGACAGGGACCTACGAGCAGTACTTC. Encoded protein: CASSTTGTYEQYF.

The rearrangement links TRBV13 to TRBJ2-1; 7 bases map to TRBD2. The V and J ends lost 5 bases and 4 bases, in that order; junction bases with no gene match: 14. From germline, CDR1 is PRHDT and CDR2 FYEKMQ (reference sequence). The CDR3 has 17 amino acids. CDR3 amino acids: CASSLRAGTNPYNEQFF. CDR3 DNA sequence: TGTGCCAGCAGCCTCCGAGCCGGGACTAACCCTTACAATGAGCAGTTCTTC.

V and J are TRBV18 and TRBJ2-1; 10 nucleotides agree with TRBD2. The germline CDR1 and CDR2 sequences are KGHSH and LQKENI. The CDR3 is 15 amino acids. V dropped 6 bases and J dropped 10; count of bases not matched to a gene: 12. CDR3 residues: CASSLAGVAAWEQFF. CDR3 sequence (DNA): TGTGCCAGCTCGCTAGCGGGAGTAGCGGCGTGGGAGCAGTTCTTC.

The rearrangement links TRBV28 to TRBJ1-1, with D possibly being TRBD1 (5 bases). The CDR3 has 14 amino acids. Trimming stripped 5 bases from V and 0 bases from J, with 10 bases between. Per germline, CDR1 MDHEN and CDR2 SYDVKM. The chain's CDR3 is CASSPAGLNTEAFF. CDR3 bases: TGTGCCAGCAGTCCCGCGGGGCTGAACACTGAAGCTTTCTTT. The full variable domain, in which reference TRBV28 and TRBJ1-1 provide the parts outside the CDR3, is DVKVTQSSRYLVKRTGEKVFLECVQDMDHENMFWYRQDPGLGLRLIYFSYDVKMKEKGDIPEGYSVSREKKERFSLILESASTNQTSMYLCASSPAGLNTEAFFGQGTRLTVV.

The chain has TRBV7-9 and TRBJ1-1, with 9 nucleotides matching TRBD1. Germline trimming cut 2 bases from V and 10 bases from J; bases unmatched to any gene: 8. The CDR3 sequence is 14 residues long. Germline V gene lookup returns CDR1 SEHNR and CDR2 FQNEAQ (reference sequence). The CDR3 protein is CASSLRDRVTPAFF. CDR3 in DNA: TGTGCCAGCAGCTTAAGGGACAGGGTAACGCCAGCTTTCTTT.

The rearrangement uses TRBV7-2 and TRBJ2-3; 8 bases match TRBD2. Germline CDR1 and CDR2: SGHTA and FQGNSA. CDR3 length: 17 residues. The trim removed 0 bases at V and 5 bases at J, leaving 10 bases unmatched. The CDR3, as DNA: TGTGCCAGCAGCTTAGCGTCCCTAACGGGAGGGCAAGATACGCAGTATTTT. Protein sequence: CASSLASLTGGQDTQYF. The full variable domain, its missing parts supplied by reference TRBV7-2 and TRBJ2-3, is GAGVSQSPSNKVTEKGKDVELRCDPISGHTALYWYRQSLGQGLEFLIYFQGNSAPDKSGLPSDRFSAERTGGSVSTLTIQRTQQEDSAVYLCASSLASLTGGQDTQYFGPGTRLTVL.

J is TRBJ1-3 and V is TRBV5-4; 7 nucleotides line up with TRBD1. Looked up from germline, CDR1 is SGHNT and CDR2 is YYREEE (reference sequence). CDR3 length: 17 amino acids. Trimming took 2 bases from V and 1 from J; bases not matched to a gene: 9. CDR3 region: CASSFPGGGASGNTIYF. CDR3 DNA: TGTGCCAGCAGCTTCCCGGGAGGGGGCGCTTCTGGAAACACCATATATTTT.

This clone was found once. Here the CDR3 DNA reads TGTGCCAGCAGCGGACTAGCGGGAGTCAAAGATACGCAGTATTTT. This encodes CASSGLAGVKDTQYF. V usage is TRBV5-5 and J usage is TRBJ2-3, with 13 bases lining up with TRBD2. Per the germline V gene, CDR1 is SGHKS and CDR2 is YYEKEE (reference sequence). This CDR3 has 15 residues. Trimming cost V 4 bases and J 5 bases; bases outside gene matches: 4. The full variable domain, completed using reference TRBV5-5 and TRBJ2-3, is DAGVTQSPTHLIKTRGQQVTLRCSPISGHKSVSWYQQVLGQGPQFIFQYYEKEERGRGNFPDRFSARQFPNYSSELNVNALLLGDSALYLCASSGLAGVKDTQYFGPGTRLTVL.

This clone turned up a few times. Here the CDR3 reads CASTPLGQGGQPQHF. DNA of the CDR3: TGTGCCAGCACCCCCCTGGGGCAGGGTGGTCAGCCCCAGCATTTT. The chain uses TRBV13 and TRBJ1-5; weak D call: TRBD1 (5 bases). V dropped 7 bases and J dropped 6 bases, with 19 bases sitting between them. The CDR3 extends over 15 amino acids. Germline V CDR1 and CDR2: PRHDT, FYEKMQ (reference sequence).

V usage is TRBV5-1 and J usage is TRBJ2-1; a weak D match, TRBD1 (5 bases). Germline V gives CDR1 SGHRS, CDR2 YFSETQ. The CDR3 has 17 residues. Trimming shortened V by 3 bases and J by 0 bases, and 16 bases separated the two germline ends. The CDR3 coding sequence is TGCGCCAGCAGCTCTTTGGCCCAGGGTCTCTCCTACAATGAGCAGTTCTTC. It encodes CASSSLAQGLSYNEQFF. The full variable domain, its missing parts supplied by reference TRBV5-1 and TRBJ2-1, is KAGVTQTPRYLIKTRGQQVTLSCSPISGHRSVSWYQQTPGQGLQFLFEYFSETQRNKGNFPGRFSGRQFSNSRSEMNVSTLELGDSALYLCASSSLAQGLSYNEQFFGPGTRLTVL.

The chain is built from TRBV4-1 and TRBJ2-5; no reliable D call. The CDR3 contains 13 residues. CDR1 and CDR2 (germline): MGHRA, YSYEKL. V was trimmed by 4 bases and J by 2 bases, leaving 8 bases between them. The CDR3 DNA follows: TGCGCCAGCAGCCTAGCCAGTCAAGAGACCCAGTACTTC. Translation gives CASSLASQETQYF.

V gene TRBV4-1 combines with J gene TRBJ2-7; 10 positions agree with TRBD1. Germline CDR1 reads MGHRA; CDR2 reads YSYEKL. V was pared by 4 bases and J by 1 base, with 4 bases of the junction left unmatched. The length of the CDR3 is 15 residues. CDR3 sequence reads: CASSLRTGGSYEQYF. CDR3 bases: TGCGCCAGCAGCCTCAGGACAGGGGGTTCCTACGAGCAGTACTTC.

This clone has more than one count but fewer than ten. The chain uses TRBV19 and TRBJ2-7; possible D gene TRBD1, 6 bases. Trimming stripped 8 bases from V and 0 bases from J, with 8 bases between. The CDR3 loop spans 12 amino acids. Germline V gene lookup returns CDR1 LNHDA and CDR2 SQIVND (reference sequence). The CDR3 DNA follows: TGTGCCAGTGCAGGGGACTCCTACGAGCAGTACTTC. Translation: CASAGDSYEQYF.